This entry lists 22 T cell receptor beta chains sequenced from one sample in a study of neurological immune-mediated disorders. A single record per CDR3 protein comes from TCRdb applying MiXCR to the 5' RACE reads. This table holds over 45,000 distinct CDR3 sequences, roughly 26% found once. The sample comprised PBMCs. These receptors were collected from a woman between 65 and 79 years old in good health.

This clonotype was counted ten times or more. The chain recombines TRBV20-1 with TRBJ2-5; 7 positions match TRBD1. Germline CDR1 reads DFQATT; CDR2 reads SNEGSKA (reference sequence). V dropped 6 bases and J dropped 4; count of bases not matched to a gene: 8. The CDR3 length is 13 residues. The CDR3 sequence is CSAPTGAGETQYF. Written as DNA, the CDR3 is TGCAGTGCACCAACAGGGGCCGGAGAGACCCAGTACTTC.

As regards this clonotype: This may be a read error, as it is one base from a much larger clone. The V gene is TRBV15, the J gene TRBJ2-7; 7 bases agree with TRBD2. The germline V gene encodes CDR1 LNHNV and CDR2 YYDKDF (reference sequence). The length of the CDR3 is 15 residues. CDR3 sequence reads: CATNRPGGSGYEQYF. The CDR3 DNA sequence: TGTGCCACCAACAGACCTGGCGGGAGCGGGTACGAGCAGTACTTC.

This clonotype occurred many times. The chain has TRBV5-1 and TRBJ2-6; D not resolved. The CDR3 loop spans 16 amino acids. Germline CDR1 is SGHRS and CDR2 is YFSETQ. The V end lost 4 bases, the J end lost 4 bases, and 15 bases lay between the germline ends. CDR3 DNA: TGCGCCAGCAGCCCGTCGGGCGGTAGCGGGGCCAACGTCCTGACTTTC. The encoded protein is CASSPSGGSGANVLTF.

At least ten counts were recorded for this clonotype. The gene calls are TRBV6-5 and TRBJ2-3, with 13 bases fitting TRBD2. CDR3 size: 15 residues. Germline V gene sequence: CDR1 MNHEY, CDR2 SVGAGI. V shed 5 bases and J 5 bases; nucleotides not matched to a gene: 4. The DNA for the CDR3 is TGTGCCAGCAGTGGACTAGCGGGAGTCAGAGATACGCAGTATTTT. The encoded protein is CASSGLAGVRDTQYF.

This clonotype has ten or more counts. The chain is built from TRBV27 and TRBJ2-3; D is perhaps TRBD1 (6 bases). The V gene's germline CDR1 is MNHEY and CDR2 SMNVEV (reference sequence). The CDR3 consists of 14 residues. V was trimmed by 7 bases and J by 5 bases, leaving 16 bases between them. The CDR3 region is CASTQRGWGDTQYF. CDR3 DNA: TGTGCCAGCACCCAGAGGGGGTGGGGAGATACGCAGTATTTT.

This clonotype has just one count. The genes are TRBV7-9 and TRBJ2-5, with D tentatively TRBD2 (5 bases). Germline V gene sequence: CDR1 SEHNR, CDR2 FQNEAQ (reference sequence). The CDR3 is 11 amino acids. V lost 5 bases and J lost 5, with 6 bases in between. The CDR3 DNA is TGTGCCAGCAGCCCTAGCGAGACCCAGTACTTC. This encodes CASSPSETQYF. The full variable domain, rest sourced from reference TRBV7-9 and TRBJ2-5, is DTGVSQNPRHKITKRGQNVTFRCDPISEHNRLYWYRQTLGQGPEFLTYFQNEAQLEKSRLLSDRFSAERPKGSFSTLEIQRTEQGDSAMYLCASSPSETQYFGPGTRLLVL.

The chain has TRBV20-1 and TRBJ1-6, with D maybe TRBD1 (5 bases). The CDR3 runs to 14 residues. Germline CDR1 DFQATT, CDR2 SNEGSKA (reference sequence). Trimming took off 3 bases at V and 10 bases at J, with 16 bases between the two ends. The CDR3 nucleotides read TGCAGTGCTAGTCAGGGCAGGGTGAGCTCACCCCTCCACTTT. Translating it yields CSASQGRVSSPLHF.

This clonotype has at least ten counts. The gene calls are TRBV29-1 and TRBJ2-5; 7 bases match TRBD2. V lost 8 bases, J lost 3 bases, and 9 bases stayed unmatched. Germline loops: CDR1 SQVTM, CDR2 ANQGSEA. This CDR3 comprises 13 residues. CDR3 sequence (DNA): TGCAGCCTCAACCCACGGGGGGAAGAGACCCAGTACTTC. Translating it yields CSLNPRGEETQYF. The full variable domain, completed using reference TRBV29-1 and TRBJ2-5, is SAVISQKPSRDICQRGTSLTIQCQVDSQVTMMFWYRQQPGQSLTLIATANQGSEATYESGFVIDKFPISRPNLTFSTLTVSNMSPEDSSIYLCSLNPRGEETQYFGPGTRLLVL.

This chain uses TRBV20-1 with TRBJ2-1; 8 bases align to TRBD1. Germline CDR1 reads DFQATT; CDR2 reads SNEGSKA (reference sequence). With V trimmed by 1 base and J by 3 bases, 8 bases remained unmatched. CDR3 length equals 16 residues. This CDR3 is CSARVSETGDYNEQFF. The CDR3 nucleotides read TGCAGTGCTAGAGTCAGTGAGACAGGGGACTACAATGAGCAGTTCTTC.

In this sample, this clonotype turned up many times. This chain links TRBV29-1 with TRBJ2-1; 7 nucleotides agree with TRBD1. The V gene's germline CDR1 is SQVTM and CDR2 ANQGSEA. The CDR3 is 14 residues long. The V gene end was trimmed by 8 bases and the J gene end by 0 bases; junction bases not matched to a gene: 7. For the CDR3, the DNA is TGCAGCACACGGGACAGTAGCTCCTACAATGAGCAGTTCTTC. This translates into CSTRDSSSYNEQFF.

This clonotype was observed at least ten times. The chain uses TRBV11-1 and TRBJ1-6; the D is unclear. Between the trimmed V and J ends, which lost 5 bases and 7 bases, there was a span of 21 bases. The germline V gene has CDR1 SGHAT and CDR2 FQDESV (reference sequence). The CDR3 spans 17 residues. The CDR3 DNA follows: TGTGCCAGCAGCCAACTGTCCTTGCTGGATCGGAATTCACCCCTCCACTTT. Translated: CASSQLSLLDRNSPLHF.

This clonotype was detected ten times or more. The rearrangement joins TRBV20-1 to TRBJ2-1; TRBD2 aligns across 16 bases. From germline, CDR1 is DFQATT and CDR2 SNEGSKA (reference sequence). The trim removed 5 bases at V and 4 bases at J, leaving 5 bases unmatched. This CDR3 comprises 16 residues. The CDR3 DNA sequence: TGCAGTGCTGGGGGACTAGCGGGAGGGCATTACAATGAGCAGTTCTTC. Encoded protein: CSAGGLAGGHYNEQFF.

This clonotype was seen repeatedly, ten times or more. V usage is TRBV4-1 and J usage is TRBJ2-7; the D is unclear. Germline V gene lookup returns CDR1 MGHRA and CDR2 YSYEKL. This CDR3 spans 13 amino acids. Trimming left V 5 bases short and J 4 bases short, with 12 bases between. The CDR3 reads CASSTQEAYEQYF. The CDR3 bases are TGCGCCAGCAGCACCCAAGAAGCTTACGAGCAGTACTTC.

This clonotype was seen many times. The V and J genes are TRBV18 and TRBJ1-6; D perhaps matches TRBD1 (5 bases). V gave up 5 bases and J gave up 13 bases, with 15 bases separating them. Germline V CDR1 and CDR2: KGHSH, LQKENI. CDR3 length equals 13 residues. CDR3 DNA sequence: TGTGCCAGCTCAGGGGGAATCGAGGAGCCCCTCCACTTT. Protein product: CASSGGIEEPLHF.

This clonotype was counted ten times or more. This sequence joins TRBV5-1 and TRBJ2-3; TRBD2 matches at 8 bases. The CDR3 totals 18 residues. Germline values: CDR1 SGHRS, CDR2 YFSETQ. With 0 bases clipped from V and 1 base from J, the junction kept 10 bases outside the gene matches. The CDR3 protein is CASSLVLAGGGRTDTQYF. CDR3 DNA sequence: TGCGCCAGCAGCTTGGTTCTGGCGGGAGGCGGACGCACAGATACGCAGTATTTT. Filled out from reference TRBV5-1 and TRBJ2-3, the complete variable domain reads KAGVTQTPRYLIKTRGQQVTLSCSPISGHRSVSWYQQTPGQGLQFLFEYFSETQRNKGNFPGRFSGRQFSNSRSEMNVSTLELGDSALYLCASSLVLAGGGRTDTQYFGPGTRLTVL.

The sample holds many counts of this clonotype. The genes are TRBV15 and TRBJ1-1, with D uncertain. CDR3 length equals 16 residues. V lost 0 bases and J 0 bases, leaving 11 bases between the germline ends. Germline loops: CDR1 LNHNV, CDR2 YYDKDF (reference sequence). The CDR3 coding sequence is TGTGCCACCAGCAGAGATTTGAGGCAGATGAACACTGAAGCTTTCTTT. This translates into CATSRDLRQMNTEAFF.

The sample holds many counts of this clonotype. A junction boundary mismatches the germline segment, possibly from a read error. The CDR3 DNA reads TGTGCCAGCAGCCAGGGCTTCTACGATGAGCAGTTCTTC. Translation: CASSQGFYDEQFF. This chain links TRBV14 with TRBJ2-1, with D uncertain. Germline V gene data show CDR1 as SGHDN and CDR2 as FVKESK. CDR3 length: 13 residues.

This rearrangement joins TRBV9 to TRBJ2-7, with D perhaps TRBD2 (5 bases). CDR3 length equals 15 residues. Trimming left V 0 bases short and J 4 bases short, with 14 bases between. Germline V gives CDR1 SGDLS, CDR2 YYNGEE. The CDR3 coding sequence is TGTGCCAGCAGCGTAGAGGCGGGCCTCGGGTACGAGCAGTACTTC. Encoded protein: CASSVEAGLGYEQYF.

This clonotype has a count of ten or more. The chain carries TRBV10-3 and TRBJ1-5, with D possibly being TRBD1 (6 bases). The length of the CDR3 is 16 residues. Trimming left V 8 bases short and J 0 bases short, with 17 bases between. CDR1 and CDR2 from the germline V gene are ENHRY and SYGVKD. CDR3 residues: CAIAPGTTNSNQPQHF. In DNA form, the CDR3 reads TGTGCCATCGCCCCCGGGACAACTAATAGCAATCAGCCCCAGCATTTT.

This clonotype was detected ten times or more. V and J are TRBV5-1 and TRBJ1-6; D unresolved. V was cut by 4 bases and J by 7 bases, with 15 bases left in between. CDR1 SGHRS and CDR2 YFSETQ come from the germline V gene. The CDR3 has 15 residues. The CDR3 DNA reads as TGCGCCAGCAGCCCCGTCCTGGCGGGAAATTCACCCCTCCACTTT. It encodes CASSPVLAGNSPLHF.

The CDR3 sequence: CASSVEDRGKYEQYF. The CDR3 DNA follows: TGTGCCAGCAGCGTAGAGGACAGGGGGAAGTACGAGCAGTACTTC. This chain joins TRBV9 and TRBJ2-7; 10 bases agree with TRBD1. Germline trimming cut 0 bases from V and 4 bases from J; bases unmatched to any gene: 4. The CDR3 has 15 amino acids. Germline values: CDR1 SGDLS, CDR2 YYNGEE.

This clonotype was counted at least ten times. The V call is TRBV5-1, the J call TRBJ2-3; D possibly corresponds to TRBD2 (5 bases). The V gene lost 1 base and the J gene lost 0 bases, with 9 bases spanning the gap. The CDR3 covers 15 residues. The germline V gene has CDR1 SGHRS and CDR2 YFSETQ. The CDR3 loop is CASSLTGTSTDTQYF. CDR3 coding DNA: TGCGCCAGCAGCTTGACGGGAACTAGCACAGATACGCAGTATTTT.